This TCR beta chain was found in a study of identical twins. A universal primer site was created by template switching, with the cDNA bearing unique molecular identifiers. TCRdb passed the 5' RACE reads through MiXCR, listing each CDR3 protein once. The data show 1.5 million or so distinct CDR3 sequences, with around 33% seen just once and more than 0.25% held by the top ten. This CDR3 is built from 12 residues. Germline loops: CDR1 LNHNV, CDR2 YYDKDF (reference sequence). Study-level points and caveats: Insertions ran lower in abundant cord blood beta clonotypes, though not in memory repertoires. Models underestimated how often monozygotic twins shared out-of-frame TCR alpha.

To note about this clonotype: Its specificity is not known. The junction does not match germline at one end; this may be a read error.

Material for sequencing was cord blood. The sequence was obtained from a newborn girl in good health. The rearrangement uses TRBV15 and TRBJ2-5; D gene ambiguous. For the CDR3, the DNA is TGTGCCACCAGCAGACAACAAGAGACCCTGTACTTC. Encoded protein: CATSRQQETLYF.